This is a list of T cell receptor beta chains from one sample in a study of identical twins. A single record per CDR3 protein comes from TCRdb applying MiXCR to the 5' RACE reads. The repertoire includes under 300,000 distinct CDR3 sequences, approximately 8.3% of them detected once, and less than 4% sits in the top ten. The sample was also reused in another study, on yellow fever vaccine responses in identical twins.

Sequencing was done on a sample of CD8+ T cells sorted from blood. Source of these receptors: a woman aged 18-30 years in good health. CDR3s include the opening cysteine and the closing phenylalanine or tryptophan. The D gene is left open where the match is weak. Rows give clone size only sometimes, using once, few, many, or a class for an expanded clone.

d_call | clone_size | j_call | v_call | cdr3_nt | cdr3_aa
- | few | TRBJ2-1 | TRBV7-9 | TGTGCCAGCAGCATAAGCAGGGAAAGGCAGTTCTTC | CASSISRERQFF
TRBD2 | - | TRBJ2-7 | TRBV10-3 | TGTGCCATCAGTGAGTTAGCGGGGGGGCTGCCCTACGAGCAGTACTTC | CAISELAGGLPYEQYF
- | many | TRBJ2-7 | TRBV20-1 | TGCAGTGCTAGAGATTTCAAGGGGCAGTCTTACGAACAGTACTTC | CSARDFKGQSYEQYF
- | - | TRBJ2-5 | TRBV7-9 | TGTGCCAGCAGCCCACACAGGGTCGGATACCAAGAGACCCAGTACTTC | CASSPHRVGYQETQYF
TRBD2 | many | TRBJ2-7 | TRBV27 | TGTGCCAGCAGCCCCACTAGCGGGAGTAAAGAATCCTACGAGCAGTACTTC | CASSPTSGSKESYEQYF
- | few | TRBJ2-5 | TRBV27 | TGTGCCAGCAGTTTAGAGGAAGAGACCCAGTACTTC | CASSLEEETQYF
- | - | TRBJ2-7 | TRBV4-3 | TGCGCCAGCAGCCAAGATCTTAGGGGCCTCCCCTACGAGCAGTACTTC | CASSQDLRGLPYEQYF
- | many | TRBJ2-6 | TRBV20-1 | TGCAGTACTAGAATCCTAACCGGGCCTAATTCTGGGGCCAACGTCCTGACTTTC | CSTRILTGPNSGANVLTF
- | - | TRBJ2-3 | TRBV19 | TGTGCCAGTAGGCCCGGCGTTTCTAGCACAGATACGCAGTATTTT | CASRPGVSSTDTQYF
TRBD2 | few | TRBJ2-1 | TRBV12-3/TRBV12-4 | TGTACCAGCAGTTTAGCGGGGACTTCTGACCCATCTAGGGATGAGCAGTTCTTC | CTSSLAGTSDPSRDEQFF
TRBD1 | - | TRBJ2-5 | TRBV7-8 | TGTGCCAGCAGCTTAATTGTCCGGGACAGGGGGCGGGGAGAGACCCAGTACTTC | CASSLIVRDRGRGETQYF
TRBD2 | many | TRBJ2-5 | TRBV7-9 | TGTGCCAGCAGCTCGGGACTAGTGGGAGAGACCCAGTACTTC | CASSSGLVGETQYF
- | many | TRBJ2-2 | TRBV7-9 | TGTGCCAGCAGCTCCCCGGCCCTACCCGGGGAGCTGTTTTTT | CASSSPALPGELFF
TRBD1 | few | TRBJ1-1 | TRBV6-2/TRBV6-3 | TGTGCCAGCAGTCGGGCTGGGGACAGCCTAACCCGGAACACTGAAGCTTTCTTT | CASSRAGDSLTRNTEAFF
- | many | TRBJ2-1 | TRBV6-2/TRBV6-3 | TGTGCCAGCAGTTACTCTGGGGGAGCGGTCGATGAGCAGTTCTTC | CASSYSGGAVDEQFF
- | many | TRBJ1-1 | TRBV27 | TGTGCCAGCAGTTTGTCTAAGGGGTTGGCCACTGAAGCTTTCTTT | CASSLSKGLATEAFF
- | many | TRBJ2-5 | TRBV6-1 | TGTGCCAGCAGGGTATTAATGGGTTTGGAGACCCAGTACTTC | CASRVLMGLETQYF
- | many | TRBJ2-1 | TRBV6-2/TRBV6-3 | TGTGCCAGCAGAACAGGCCTATTCTACAATGAGCAGTTCTTC | CASRTGLFYNEQFF